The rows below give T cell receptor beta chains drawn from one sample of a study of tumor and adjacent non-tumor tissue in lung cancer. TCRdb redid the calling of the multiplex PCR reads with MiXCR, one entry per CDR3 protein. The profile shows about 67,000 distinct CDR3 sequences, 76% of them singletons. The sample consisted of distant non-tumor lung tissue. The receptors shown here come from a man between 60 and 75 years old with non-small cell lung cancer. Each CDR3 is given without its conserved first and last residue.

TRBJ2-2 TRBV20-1 SAVTGMNTGELF
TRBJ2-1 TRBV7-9 ASGEVKGRRHERL
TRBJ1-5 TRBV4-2 ASSQTGTGEQPQH
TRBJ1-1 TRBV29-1 SASAGGDIEAF
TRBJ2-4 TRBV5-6 ASSLPETVAKNIQY
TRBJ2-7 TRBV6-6 ASSHQRAYEQH
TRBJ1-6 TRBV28 ASTGRYNSPPH
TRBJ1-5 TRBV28 ASRLRWQPQH
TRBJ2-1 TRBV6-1 ASFLEVAYNGQF
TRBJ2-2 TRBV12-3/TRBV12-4 ASRRQGTGELF
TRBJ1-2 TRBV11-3 ASSSQGNYGYT
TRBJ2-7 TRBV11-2 ASSLGDRTEGDEQY
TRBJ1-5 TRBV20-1 SAKLFDRVIQPQH
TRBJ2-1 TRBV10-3 VISESIPGLAWNEQS
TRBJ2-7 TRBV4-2 PSSLGTGSRLENEQY
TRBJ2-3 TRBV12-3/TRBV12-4 ASNIGQGFTDTQY
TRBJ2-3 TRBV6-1 ASSVTSVSGDTQY
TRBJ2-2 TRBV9 VSSGQVTANTGELF
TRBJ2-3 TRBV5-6 ASSFRQGSADTQY
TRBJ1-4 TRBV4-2 SCSQVPTLPTTNEKLF
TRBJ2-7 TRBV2 ASLDRPSSYEQY
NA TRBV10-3 GITDRVDQPQY
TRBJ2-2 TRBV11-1 ASSLTSGTGEL
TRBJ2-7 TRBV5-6 ANAGGIYEQY
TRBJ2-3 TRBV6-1 ASSEGLRGTQY
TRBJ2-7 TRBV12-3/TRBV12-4 ASSSYGRSYEQY
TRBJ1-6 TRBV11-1 VSSSGNRNSPLH
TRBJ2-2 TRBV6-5 ASSPLLQGVITGELL
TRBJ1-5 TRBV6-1 ASAHMGGTENQPQH
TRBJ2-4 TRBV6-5 ASSYSSRDLAKNIQY
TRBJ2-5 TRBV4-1 ASSPRREGKETQY
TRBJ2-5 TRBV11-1 ASSKDMYQEIQN
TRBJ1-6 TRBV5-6 ASSLRPGNGSLLH
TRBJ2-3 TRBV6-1 ASSEASPGRTDTQY
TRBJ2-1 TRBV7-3 ASRKGAGVSYNEQF
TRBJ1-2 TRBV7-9 ASNLSSVLASYT
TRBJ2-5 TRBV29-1 SVADSHQETQY
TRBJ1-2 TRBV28 ASGGTGDLIGLRGYA
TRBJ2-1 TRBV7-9 ASSLDQTNEQF
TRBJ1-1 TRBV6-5 ARKQGDTEAF
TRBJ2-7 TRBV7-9 ASSLAGGATYEQY
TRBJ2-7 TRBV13 ASSRSNEIYEQY
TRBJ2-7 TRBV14 GSSLIAGATYEQY
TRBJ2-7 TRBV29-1 GAAMGGQGSHEQY